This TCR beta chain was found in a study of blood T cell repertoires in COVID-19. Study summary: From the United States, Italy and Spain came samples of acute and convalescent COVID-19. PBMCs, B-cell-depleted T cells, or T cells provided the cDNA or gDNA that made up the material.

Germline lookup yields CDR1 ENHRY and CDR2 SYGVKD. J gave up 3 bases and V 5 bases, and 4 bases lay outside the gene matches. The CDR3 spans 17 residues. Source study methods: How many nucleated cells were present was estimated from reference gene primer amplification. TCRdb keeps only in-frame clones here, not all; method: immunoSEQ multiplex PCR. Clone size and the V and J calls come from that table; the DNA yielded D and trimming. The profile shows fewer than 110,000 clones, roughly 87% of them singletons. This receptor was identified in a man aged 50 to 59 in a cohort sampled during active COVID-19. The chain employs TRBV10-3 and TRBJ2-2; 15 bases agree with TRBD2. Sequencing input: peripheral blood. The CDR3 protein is CAISRTSGGADTGELFF. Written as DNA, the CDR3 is TGTGCCATCAGTAGGACTAGCGGGGGGGCTGACACCGGGGAGCTGTTTTTT.